These 22 T cell receptor beta chains came from one sample sequenced in a study of cytotoxic CD8 clonotypes in ibrutinib-treated CLL. The protocol was immunoSEQ multiplex PCR, while the TCRdb copy is restricted to in-frame clones and leaves out a portion. In the table there are 130,000 or so clones, approximately 75% of which are singletons. This material consisted of PBMCs, taken after 12 months of ibrutinib treatment. Receptors originate from a human donor with chronic lymphocytic leukemia.

The chain has TRBV30 and TRBJ1-5, with TRBD1 identical over 9 bases. Germline V lookup: CDR1 GTSNPN, CDR2 SVGIG (reference sequence). Unmatched junction bases numbered 9, after V lost 2 bases and J lost 4 bases. The CDR3 runs 16 residues. The chain's CDR3 is CAWSSTQGAWNQPQHF. The CDR3 nucleotides read TGTGCCTGGAGTTCAACACAGGGGGCTTGGAATCAGCCCCAGCATTTT. Based on the CDR3 plus reference TRBV30 and TRBJ1-5, the full variable domain is SQTIHQWPATLVQPVGSPLSLECTVEGTSNPNLYWYRQAAGRGLQLLFYSVGIGQISSEVPQNLSASRPQDRQFILSSKKLLLSDSGFYLCAWSSTQGAWNQPQHFGDGTRLSIL.

The V call is TRBV4-2, the J call TRBJ2-7, with 7 bases lining up with TRBD1. The CDR3 sequence is 15 residues long. The germline CDR1 and CDR2 sequences are LGHNA and YNFKEQ. With 7 bases clipped from V and 2 bases from J, the junction kept 11 bases outside the gene matches. The CDR3 sequence is CASTQAQGVTYEQYF. The CDR3 DNA reads as TGTGCCAGCACCCAGGCTCAGGGGGTTACCTACGAGCAGTACTTC.

This clone has a single count. This chain joins TRBV28 and TRBJ2-5; D remains unclear. V gave up 5 bases and J gave up 1 base, with 11 bases separating them. CDR1 and CDR2 from the germline V gene are MDHEN and SYDVKM. The CDR3 covers 14 residues. CDR3 amino acids: CASSSRAPQETQYF. The CDR3 bases are TGTGCCAGCAGTAGTAGGGCCCCCCAAGAGACCCAGTACTTC. Combining the CDR3 with reference TRBV28 and TRBJ2-5 gives the whole variable domain DVKVTQSSRYLVKRTGEKVFLECVQDMDHENMFWYRQDPGLGLRLIYFSYDVKMKEKGDIPEGYSVSREKKERFSLILESASTNQTSMYLCASSSRAPQETQYFGPGTRLLVL.

The chain links TRBV25-1 to TRBJ2-5; D not certain. Germline CDR1 reads MGHDK; CDR2 reads SYGVNS. V lost 5 bases, J lost 5 bases, and 12 bases lay in between. CDR3 length: 13 residues. The DNA for the CDR3 is TGTGCCAGCAGTCCCCTTCAGGCGGAGACCCAGTACTTC. It is translated as CASSPLQAETQYF.

V usage is TRBV6-6 and J usage is TRBJ1-5; 9 positions agree with TRBD1. Trimming at V came to 4 bases and at J to 4 bases, leaving 2 bases not matched to a gene. CDR1 is MNHNY, CDR2 SVGAGI, per germline (reference sequence). The CDR3 is made up of 14 amino acids. CDR3 sequence reads: CASSLQGANQPQHF. CDR3 nucleotide sequence: TGTGCCAGCAGTTTACAGGGGGCTAATCAGCCCCAGCATTTT.

This clone was detected ten times or more. CDR3 in amino acids: CASSLGLNTEAFF. The CDR3 bases are TGTGCCAGCAGCTTAGGTCTGAACACTGAAGCTTTCTTT. The J gene is TRBJ1-1, the V gene TRBV13; D remains unclear. The CDR3 is 13 residues long. Germline values: CDR1 PRHDT, CDR2 FYEKMQ (reference sequence). V shed 0 bases and J shed 0 bases, with 2 bases lying between them.

The chain combines TRBV5-1 with TRBJ1-2; tentatively, D is TRBD1 (6 bases). Germline V lookup: CDR1 SGHRS, CDR2 YFSETQ. This CDR3 is built from 15 residues. V was shortened by 4 bases and J by 0 bases, with 13 bases between the two germline ends. DNA for the CDR3: TGCGCCAGCAGCCCGGAGGACAGCCCTAACTATGGCTACACCTTC. It yields the protein CASSPEDSPNYGYTF. The full variable domain, in which reference TRBV5-1 and TRBJ1-2 provide the parts outside the CDR3, is KAGVTQTPRYLIKTRGQQVTLSCSPISGHRSVSWYQQTPGQGLQFLFEYFSETQRNKGNFPGRFSGRQFSNSRSEMNVSTLELGDSALYLCASSPEDSPNYGYTFGSGTRLTVV.

The chain uses TRBV7-2 and TRBJ2-1, with 7 bases fitting TRBD1. The CDR3 totals 13 residues. Germline lookup yields CDR1 SGHTA and CDR2 FQGNSA. Trimming at V came to 5 bases and at J to 6 bases, leaving 4 bases not matched to a gene. CDR3 in DNA: TGTGCCAGCAGCACGACAGGGACCAATGAGCAGTTCTTC. Protein sequence: CASSTTGTNEQFF.

The chain carries TRBV9 and TRBJ2-3; 10 positions agree with TRBD2. V gave up 2 bases and J gave up 4 bases; unmatched junction bases: 10. The germline V gene has CDR1 SGDLS and CDR2 YYNGEE. There are 17 residues in the CDR3. The CDR3 loop reads CASSVSQRGGFADTQYF. Here the CDR3 DNA reads TGTGCCAGCAGCGTCTCCCAGCGGGGGGGCTTCGCAGATACGCAGTATTTT.

V and J are TRBV10-3 and TRBJ2-2, with D possibly TRBD2 on 6 matching bases. The CDR3 consists of 13 residues. V was clipped by 4 bases and J by 5 bases, with 8 bases between them. The germline V gene has CDR1 ENHRY and CDR2 SYGVKD. CDR3 bases: TGTGCCATCAGTGTCGCGGGAACCGGGGAGCTGTTTTTT. As protein: CAISVAGTGELFF.

The chain combines TRBV7-2 with TRBJ1-5; D not certain. The V end was cut by 2 bases, the J end by 5 bases, with 7 bases between. The CDR3 has 13 amino acids. CDR1 and CDR2 (germline): SGHTA, FQGNSA. The CDR3 coding sequence is TGTGCCAGCAGCTTATGGACCCATCAGCCCCAGCATTTT. Translated, it gives CASSLWTHQPQHF.

The gene calls are TRBV30 and TRBJ1-3, with D possibly TRBD1 on 5 matching bases. The germline V gene has CDR1 GTSNPN and CDR2 SVGIG (reference sequence). The CDR3 has 15 amino acids. Trimming shortened V by 0 bases and J by 4 bases, and 13 bases separated the two germline ends. CDR3 sequence reads: CAWSVGTAYGNTIYF. The CDR3 bases are TGTGCCTGGAGTGTCGGGACGGCGTACGGAAACACCATATATTTT.

Only a few counts were recorded for this clone. V and J are TRBV7-9 and TRBJ2-5; 12 nucleotides align to TRBD2. Unmatched junction bases numbered 6, after V lost 5 bases and J lost 5 bases. The CDR3 runs 15 residues. Per germline, CDR1 SEHNR and CDR2 FQNEAQ (reference sequence). CDR3 loop: CASSPGLAGKETQYF. DNA for the CDR3: TGTGCCAGCAGCCCAGGACTAGCGGGAAAGGAGACCCAGTACTTC.

The J gene is TRBJ1-5, the V gene TRBV28; the D gene is possibly TRBD1 (6 bases). The CDR3 consists of 17 residues. V lost 5 bases and J 7 bases, leaving 24 bases between the germline ends. Germline V gives CDR1 MDHEN, CDR2 SYDVKM. The CDR3 coding sequence is TGTGCCAGCAGTCGATATGCCGTGGGGGCGCGAGGCCAGCCCCAGCATTTT. Protein product: CASSRYAVGARGQPQHF.

The V gene is TRBV11-2, the J gene TRBJ1-2; D gene unclear. Trimming stripped 5 bases from V and 7 bases from J, with 14 bases between. Germline values: CDR1 SGHAT, CDR2 FQNNGV. CDR3 length: 13 amino acids. The CDR3 sequence: CASSLLNLSGYTF. DNA of the CDR3: TGTGCCAGCAGCCTCCTCAATCTGAGTGGCTACACCTTC.

This clone turned up a few times. The V call is TRBV2, the J call TRBJ2-2, with D unclear. Germline CDR1 SNHLY, CDR2 FYNNEI. Deletions cut 7 bases from V and 4 bases from J, with 4 bases between. This CDR3 region has 11 residues. The CDR3 sequence: CASKSTGELFF. The CDR3 DNA reads TGTGCCAGCAAGTCCACCGGGGAGCTGTTTTTT. Drawing the rest from reference TRBV2 and TRBJ2-2, the complete variable domain is EPEVTQTPSHQVTQMGQEVILRCVPISNHLYFYWYRQILGQKVEFLVSFYNNEISEKSEIFDDQFSVERPDGSNFTLKIRSTKLEDSAMYFCASKSTGELFFGEGSRLTVL.

This clone has only a few counts. The genes are TRBV6-6 and TRBJ2-7, with D tentatively TRBD1 (6 bases). Germline lookup yields CDR1 MNHNY and CDR2 SVGAGI (reference sequence). Trimming shortened V by 3 bases and J by 2 bases, and 8 bases separated the two germline ends. This CDR3 region has 13 residues. CDR3 sequence (DNA): TGTGCCAGCAGTTATAACAGGGCCTACGAGCAGTACTTC. Protein sequence: CASSYNRAYEQYF.

The J gene is TRBJ1-4, the V gene TRBV18; D is possibly TRBD1 (5 bases). This CDR3 comprises 15 residues. In germline, CDR1 is KGHSH, CDR2 LQKENI. The ends were cut back, 5 bases at V and 4 bases at J, with 14 bases in the middle. The CDR3 DNA sequence: TGTGCCAGCTCAGGAGGGACGGGAGATAATGAAAAACTGTTTTTT. Translation: CASSGGTGDNEKLFF.

CDR3 protein: CASSLMVMNTEAFF. DNA for the CDR3: TGTGCCAGCAGTTTAATGGTTATGAACACTGAAGCTTTCTTT. The chain recombines TRBV28 with TRBJ1-1; D unresolved. With 2 bases removed from V and 0 bases from J, the gap between germline ends came to 7 bases. Germline V gene sequence: CDR1 MDHEN, CDR2 SYDVKM. The CDR3 sequence is 14 residues long.

In its sample, this clone was seen a few times. The genes are TRBV20-1 and TRBJ2-4; D uncertain. The CDR3 loop spans 11 amino acids. Trimming pared 3 bases from V and 10 bases from J, leaving 10 bases between. The germline V gene has CDR1 DFQATT and CDR2 SNEGSKA (reference sequence). CDR3 residues: CSASPDPIQYF. DNA for the CDR3: TGCAGTGCTAGTCCGGACCCGATTCAGTACTTC.

The chain uses TRBV7-2 and TRBJ2-2, with D possibly being TRBD2 (6 bases). Trimming removed 5 bases at V and 6 bases at J, with 10 bases between. CDR3 length: 13 residues. Germline V lookup: CDR1 SGHTA, CDR2 FQGNSA. The CDR3 loop is CASSTREAGELFF. Here the CDR3 DNA reads TGTGCCAGCAGCACGAGGGAGGCCGGGGAGCTGTTTTTT.

The genes are TRBV6-5 and TRBJ2-2, with unresolved D. Trimming shortened V by 4 bases and J by 3 bases, and 15 bases separated the two germline ends. CDR3 length: 16 amino acids. Germline V lookup: CDR1 MNHEY, CDR2 SVGAGI. For the CDR3, the DNA is TGTGCCAGCAGTTCAGTGCGATCGACGGACACCGGGGAGCTGTTTTTT. Translation: CASSSVRSTDTGELFF.